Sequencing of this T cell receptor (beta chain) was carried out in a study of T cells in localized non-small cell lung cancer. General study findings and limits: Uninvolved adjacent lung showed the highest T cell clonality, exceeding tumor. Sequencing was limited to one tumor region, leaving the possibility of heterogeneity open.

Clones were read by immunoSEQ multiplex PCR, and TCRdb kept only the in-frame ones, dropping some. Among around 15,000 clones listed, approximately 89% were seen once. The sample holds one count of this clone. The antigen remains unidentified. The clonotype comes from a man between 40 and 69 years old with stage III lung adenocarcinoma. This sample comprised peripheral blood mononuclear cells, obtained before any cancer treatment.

Written as DNA, the CDR3 is TGTGCCAGCAGCTCACATAGCGGGAGTCCCTCTGGGGCCAACGTCCTGACTTTC. Protein: CASSSHSGSPSGANVLTF. V usage is TRBV7-3 and J usage is TRBJ2-6; 9 nucleotides line up with TRBD2. CDR3 length equals 18 residues. V was pared by 4 bases and J by 0 bases, with 7 bases of the junction left unmatched. CDR1 is SGHTA and CDR2 is FQGTGA in the germline V gene.